Each of the 6 T cell receptor beta chains below was sequenced from the same sample in a study of blood T cell repertoires in COVID-19 (dated by TCRdb to 2019 to 2021). The method behind the library was the immunoSEQ multiplex PCR assay. TCRdb mirrors the immuneACCESS table, restricted to in-frame sequences. Some clones are absent from its copies; in checked studies, under half trace to an unresolved V gene, and the reason for the others is unknown. This sample has 210,000 or so clones in its table, and around nine tenths of those were observed once. Clones ranked in the top ten supply roughly 6.7% of the sample. The sample was peripheral blood. These receptors originate from a man aged 35-49 years with acute or convalescent COVID-19.

V and J are TRBV5-1 and TRBJ2-1; D call uncertain. Per the germline V gene, CDR1 is SGHRS and CDR2 is YFSETQ. Trimming removed 0 bases from V and 9 bases from J, with 13 bases in between. The CDR3 is made up of 14 amino acids. In DNA, the CDR3 is TGCGCCAGCAGCTTGGAACAGCCGTTGGGTGAGCAGTTCTTC. Amino acid sequence: CASSLEQPLGEQFF.

The V call is TRBV5-1, the J call TRBJ2-1; perhaps TRBD2 as D (5 bases). V gave up 3 bases and J gave up 10 bases, with 14 bases separating them. This CDR3 region has 13 residues. CDR1 is SGHRS, CDR2 YFSETQ, per germline. The CDR3 DNA follows: TGCGCCAGCAGCTCCCTACTCGGCGGGGAGCAGTTCTTC. Translating it yields CASSSLLGGEQFF.

The J gene is TRBJ1-6, the V gene TRBV5-5, with TRBD1 matching 8 bases. The V and J ends lost 2 bases and 10 bases, in that order; junction bases with no gene match: 11. Germline V gene data show CDR1 as SGHKS and CDR2 as YYEKEE (reference sequence). This CDR3 has 16 residues. For the CDR3, the DNA is TGTGCCAGCAGCTTATCAGGCAACAGGGGGGAGTCACCCCTCCACTTT. Residues: CASSLSGNRGESPLHF.

V is TRBV11-2 and J is TRBJ2-1; D is perhaps TRBD2 (6 bases). The germline V gene has CDR1 SGHAT and CDR2 FQNNGV. V shed 0 bases and J shed 10 bases, with 13 bases lying between them. CDR3 size: 14 residues. The CDR3 DNA reads TGTGCCAGCAGCTTAGATTGGGGCGGAGGGGAGCAGTTCTTC. This encodes CASSLDWGGGEQFF.

CDR3 region: CASSQRGENTDTQYF. The CDR3 nucleotides read TGCGCCAGCAGCCAGCGGGGGGAGAACACAGATACGCAGTATTTT. V usage is TRBV4-3 and J usage is TRBJ2-3; 8 bases line up with TRBD2. Germline CDR1 reads LGHNA; CDR2 reads YSLEER. The V segment lost 3 bases and the J segment 2 bases; nucleotides outside the gene matches: 4. This CDR3 is 15 amino acids long.

The sample holds a few counts of this clone. The chain combines TRBV30 with TRBJ1-6, with a weak D call TRBD1 (5 bases). The V gene lost 4 bases and the J gene lost 6 bases, with 16 bases spanning the gap. The V gene's germline CDR1 is GTSNPN and CDR2 SVGIG (reference sequence). CDR3 length equals 15 residues. CDR3 residues: CAWTPRGGSNSPLHF. The DNA of the CDR3 is TGTGCCTGGACCCCCCGGGGGGGAAGTAATTCACCCCTCCACTTT.